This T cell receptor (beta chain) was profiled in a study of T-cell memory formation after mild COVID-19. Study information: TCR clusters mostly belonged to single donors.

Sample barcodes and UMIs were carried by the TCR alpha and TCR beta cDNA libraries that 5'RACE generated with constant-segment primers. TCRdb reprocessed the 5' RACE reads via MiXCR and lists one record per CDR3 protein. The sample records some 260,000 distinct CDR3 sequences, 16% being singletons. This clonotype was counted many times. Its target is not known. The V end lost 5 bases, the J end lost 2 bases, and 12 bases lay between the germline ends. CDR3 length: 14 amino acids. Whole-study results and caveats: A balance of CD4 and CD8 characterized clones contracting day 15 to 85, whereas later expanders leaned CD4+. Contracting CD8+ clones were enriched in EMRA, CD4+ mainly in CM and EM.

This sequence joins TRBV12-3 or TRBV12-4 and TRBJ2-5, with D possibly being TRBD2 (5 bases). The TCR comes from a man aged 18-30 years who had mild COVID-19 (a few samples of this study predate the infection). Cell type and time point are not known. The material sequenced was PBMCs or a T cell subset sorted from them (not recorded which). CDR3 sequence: CASSTVRGQETQYF. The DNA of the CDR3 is TGTGCCAGCAGTACCGTCCGAGGGCAAGAGACCCAGTACTTC.